These T cell receptor beta chains were read from a single sample in a study of CD8 T cells in Susac syndrome. A single record per CDR3 protein comes from TCRdb applying MiXCR to the immunoSEQ multiplex PCR reads. The data contain about 210,000 distinct CDR3 sequences, around 93% of them singletons. The sequenced material came from CD4+ T cells from PBMCs. The receptors were sampled from a human donor with Susac syndrome. Each CDR3 is given with its conserved first and last residue. The D gene is left open where the match is weak.

v_call,cdr3_length,d_call,j_call,cdr3_aa
TRBV12-3/TRBV12-4,12,TRBD1,TRBJ2-4,CASSLRTGGFYF
TRBV19,14,NA,TRBJ2-3,CASSFGGRTDTQYF
TRBV4-2,16,NA,TRBJ1-3,CASSTRSRSSGNTIYF
TRBV5-1,13,NA,TRBJ2-3,CASSPQGMDTQYF
TRBV18,13,NA,TRBJ2-7,CASSRSGDYEQYF
TRBV20-1,14,TRBD1,TRBJ1-2,CSARDRAGGYGYTF
TRBV25-1,14,NA,TRBJ1-1,CASRTADLTQEAFF
TRBV5-1,16,NA,TRBJ2-5,CASSLAPQGTQETQYF
TRBV30,13,NA,TRBJ1-6,CAWSGQGNSPLHF
TRBV4-1,18,NA,TRBJ1-5,CASSQDSSGAGWGQPQHF
TRBV12-3/TRBV12-4,14,NA,TRBJ1-2,CASTQSGTLGGYTF
TRBV19,11,NA,TRBJ2-4,CASRWRNIQYF
TRBV28,16,NA,TRBJ2-3,CASSFTRGAFTDTQYF
TRBV19,14,TRBD1,TRBJ1-5,CASSRGQVNQPQHF
TRBV6-5,12,NA,TRBJ1-2,CASSSLYSGYTF
TRBV4-3,15,NA,TRBJ2-1,CASSQDRGTHNEQFF
TRBV2,15,NA,TRBJ2-1,CASMEGRVSYNEQFF
TRBV30,15,TRBD2,TRBJ2-7,CAWSVERGGRYEQYF
TRBV4-1,15,NA,TRBJ1-5,CASSQVLGFNQPQHF
TRBV4-2,14,NA,TRBJ1-4,CASSRDTANEKLFF
TRBV9,16,NA,TRBJ2-3,CASSVGPNFRTDTQYF
TRBV18,14,NA,TRBJ2-7,CASSPGGTSYEQYF
TRBV29-1,14,NA,TRBJ2-7,CSVSLGLSSYEQYF
TRBV7-3,14,NA,TRBJ1-1,CASSLSGKNTEAFF
TRBV9,14,NA,TRBJ2-1,CASSVGGQGREQFF
TRBV27,14,TRBD1,TRBJ1-1,CASSSRTGKTEAFF
TRBV5-1,14,NA,TRBJ1-2,CASSIADGNYGYTF
TRBV6-5,13,NA,TRBJ2-4,CASKRGRRGIQYF
TRBV5-6,15,TRBD1,TRBJ2-5,CASSLLGQAQETQYF
TRBV5-4,12,NA,TRBJ2-7,CASSALRGEQYF
TRBV29-1,12,NA,TRBJ2-3,CSVSGARDTQYF
TRBV4-3,18,TRBD1,TRBJ2-7,CASPVRDRDAGGTYEQYF
TRBV4-2,14,NA,TRBJ2-7,CASSARQSSYEQYF
TRBV7-2,15,TRBD2,TRBJ2-1,CASSFLAGGLGEQFF
TRBV20-1,13,NA,TRBJ2-5,CSASLAIGETQYF
TRBV5-1,15,NA,TRBJ2-3,CASSPIADLRDTQYF
TRBV29-1,13,NA,TRBJ1-2,CSVVALGDYGYTF
TRBV12-3/TRBV12-4,16,NA,TRBJ2-3,CASSLRGGATADTQYF
TRBV19,17,NA,TRBJ1-1,CASSPQGVSTENTEAFF
TRBV5-1,15,TRBD1,TRBJ1-5,CASSLEGGQGQPQHF